The 27 T cell receptor beta chains given below trace back to one sample, sequenced in a study of blood T cell repertoires in COVID-19. Profiled with immunoSEQ multiplex PCR; TCRdb holds only in-frame clones, not every one. Counted here are 150,000 to 180,000 clones, about 85% occurring once; the ten biggest clones make up under 0.8%. What was sequenced was peripheral blood. The source of these receptors is a man aged 60 to 69 with COVID-19, enrolled during active disease.

The chain links TRBV28 to TRBJ1-3; D perhaps matches TRBD1 (6 bases). CDR1 MDHEN and CDR2 SYDVKM come from the germline V gene. The CDR3 is 18 amino acids. The V and J ends lost 2 bases and 0 bases respectively, with 17 bases between them. CDR3 DNA: TGTGCCAGCAGTTTACCGAAAGGACAGCCTAACTCTGGAAACACCATATATTTT. Protein: CASSLPKGQPNSGNTIYF.

The chain employs TRBV12-5 and TRBJ1-1, with a possible D match to TRBD1 (5 bases). V was pared by 0 bases and J by 6 bases, with 14 bases between. This CDR3 contains 15 residues. Germline V gene sequence: CDR1 LGHNT, CDR2 FRNRAP. CDR3 bases: TGTGCTAGTGGTTTGGTAGTAGGGGCAGGAGCTGAAGCTTTCTTT. Translation: CASGLVVGAGAEAFF.

V and J are TRBV19 and TRBJ1-2, with TRBD1 as a possible D gene (6 bases). Trimming left V 5 bases short and J 4 bases short, with 8 bases between. The CDR3 is made up of 12 amino acids. Per germline, CDR1 LNHDA and CDR2 SQIVND (reference sequence). The CDR3 protein is CASSDRSYGYTF. CDR3 DNA: TGTGCCAGTAGTGACAGGTCCTATGGCTACACCTTC. Variable domain in full (rest from reference TRBV19 and TRBJ1-2): DGGITQSPKYLFRKEGQNVTLSCEQNLNHDAMYWYRQDPGQGLRLIYYSQIVNDFQKGDIAEGYSVSREKKESFPLTVTSAQKNPTAFYLCASSDRSYGYTFGSGTRLTVV.

V and J are TRBV3-1 (or the pseudogene TRBV3-2) and TRBJ2-7; maybe TRBD2 (6 bases). The germline CDR1 and CDR2 sequences are LGHDT and YNNKEL (reference sequence). The length of the CDR3 is 16 residues. Trimming removed 0 bases from V and 0 bases from J, with 12 bases in between. Here the CDR3 DNA reads TGTGCCAGCAGCCAAGAGGTTGCGGGGAGCTCCTACGAGCAGTACTTC. Its protein is CASSQEVAGSSYEQYF.

The table lists this clone with a count of one. CDR3 amino acids: CASSLETERRDYGYTF. DNA of the CDR3: TGTGCCAGCAGCTTAGAGACAGAAAGGAGAGACTATGGCTACACCTTC. The rearrangement links TRBV11-3 to TRBJ1-2; a weak D match, TRBD1 (5 bases). Looked up from germline, CDR1 is SGHNT and CDR2 is YENEEA. Trimming took 0 bases from V and 3 from J, leaving 14 bases between them. The CDR3 covers 16 residues.

The V and J genes are TRBV6-2 or TRBV6-3 and TRBJ1-5, with 7 bases aligning to TRBD1. This CDR3 comprises 14 residues. V gave up 4 bases and J gave up 7 bases; unmatched junction bases: 7. Germline V gene sequence: CDR1 MNHEY, CDR2 SVGEGT. The CDR3: CASSLQGFGQPQHF. The CDR3 DNA reads TGTGCCAGCAGTTTACAGGGGTTCGGACAGCCCCAGCATTTT.

The chain links TRBV5-1 to TRBJ2-2; 8 nucleotides agree with TRBD2. There are 16 residues in the CDR3. Germline V gene sequence: CDR1 SGHRS, CDR2 YFSETQ. V lost 6 bases, J lost 1 base, and 8 bases stayed unmatched. The CDR3 loop reads CASIPFGRENTGELFF. Here the CDR3 DNA reads TGCGCCAGCATCCCCTTCGGGAGGGAGAACACCGGGGAGCTGTTTTTT.

This clone occurred a few times. The rearrangement uses TRBV5-8 and TRBJ2-7; tentative D call: TRBD1 (6 bases). Germline values: CDR1 SGHTS, CDR2 YDEGEE. Trimming left V 6 bases short and J 2 bases short, with 18 bases between. This CDR3 contains 15 residues. The CDR3 protein is CASTEPGHRAYEQYF. The CDR3 DNA reads as TGTGCCAGCACCGAACCGGGACACAGAGCCTACGAGCAGTACTTC.

The chain joins TRBV19 to TRBJ1-6; D remains ambiguous. The germline V and J ends were trimmed by 6 bases and 0 bases, with 6 bases remaining between them. The CDR3 is made up of 14 amino acids. Per the germline V gene, CDR1 is LNHDA and CDR2 is SQIVND (reference sequence). The DNA of the CDR3 is TGTGCCAGTAGAGATAGCTCCTATAATTCACCCCTCCACTTT. This translates into CASRDSSYNSPLHF. The complete variable domain, with remaining parts taken from reference TRBV19 and TRBJ1-6, reads DGGITQSPKYLFRKEGQNVTLSCEQNLNHDAMYWYRQDPGQGLRLIYYSQIVNDFQKGDIAEGYSVSREKKESFPLTVTSAQKNPTAFYLCASRDSSYNSPLHFGNGTRLTVT.

The rearrangement joins TRBV21-1 to TRBJ1-2; no DNA check was done on the table's D call, TRBD1. TRBV21-1 counts as a pseudogene. The CDR3 extends over 14 amino acids. CDR3 loop: CASSKGTQGGGYTF. The CDR3 nucleotides read TGTGCCAGCAGCAAAGGCACCCAGGGGGGAGGCTACACCTTC.

This chain uses TRBV21-1 with TRBJ1-1. TRBV21-1 is a pseudogene segment. CDR3 size: 13 residues. The CDR3 loop reads CASNLSGGTEAFF. CDR3 in DNA: TGTGCCAGCAACCTCTCGGGGGGCACTGAAGCTTTCTTT.

This rearrangement joins TRBV11-2 to TRBJ2-1; D gene uncertain. This CDR3 is built from 17 residues. Trimming took off 0 bases at V and 0 bases at J, with 12 bases between the two ends. The germline V gene has CDR1 SGHAT and CDR2 FQNNGV. CDR3 sequence reads: CASSLDQRWSSYNEQFF. CDR3 DNA: TGTGCCAGCAGCTTAGACCAACGTTGGAGCTCCTACAATGAGCAGTTCTTC.

This chain joins TRBV11-3 and TRBJ2-1; D is unclear. The V gene's germline CDR1 is SGHNT and CDR2 YENEEA. V dropped 7 bases and J dropped 0 bases, with 13 bases sitting between them. CDR3 length: 15 amino acids. This CDR3 is CASTTTESSYNEQFF. The CDR3 coding sequence is TGTGCCAGCACCACGACGGAGAGCTCCTACAATGAGCAGTTCTTC.

As for this clone: Different DNA sequences within this sample yield the same CDR3. CDR3 coding DNA: TGTGCCAGTAGTATCGGGACAGTGAATGAAAAACTGTTTTTT. Translation: CASSIGTVNEKLFF. The chain combines TRBV19 with TRBJ1-4; 7 bases are a match to TRBD1. Germline V lookup: CDR1 LNHDA, CDR2 SQIVND (reference sequence). Trimming at V came to 3 bases and at J to 5 bases, leaving 3 bases not matched to a gene. CDR3 length: 14 residues.

The chain joins TRBV19 to TRBJ1-5; D gene ambiguous. This CDR3 is 16 amino acids long. V lost 10 bases, J lost 6 bases, and 25 bases lay in between. CDR1 and CDR2 (germline): LNHDA, SQIVND (reference sequence). CDR3 loop: CATKFYHTGEGQPQHF. CDR3 coding DNA: TGTGCCACCAAATTCTACCACACGGGAGAGGGTCAGCCCCAGCATTTT.

This rearrangement joins TRBV4-1 to TRBJ2-2; TRBD2 matches at 11 bases. The CDR3 has 16 amino acids. Germline V gene lookup returns CDR1 MGHRA and CDR2 YSYEKL. V shed 1 base, J shed 5 bases, and the junction held 3 bases outside the gene matches. CDR3 amino acids: CASSQAWTSGTGELFF. The CDR3 DNA reads TGCGCCAGCAGCCAAGCCTGGACTAGCGGGACCGGGGAGCTGTTTTTT.

V usage is TRBV24-1 and J usage is TRBJ2-1, with D possibly TRBD2 on 5 matching bases. Germline V CDR1 and CDR2: KGHDR, SFDVKD. Trimming took off 9 bases at V and 4 bases at J, with 12 bases between the two ends. This CDR3 is 13 amino acids long. Here the CDR3 reads CATREGPYNEQFF. In DNA, the CDR3 is TGTGCCACCCGGGAAGGCCCGTACAATGAGCAGTTCTTC.

The V gene is TRBV14, the J gene TRBJ1-6; TRBD1 aligns across 11 bases. The junction had 6 bases not matched to a gene; V was cut back by 1 base and J by 10 bases. This CDR3 has 16 amino acids. Per the germline V gene, CDR1 is SGHDN and CDR2 is FVKESK. The DNA of the CDR3 is TGTGCCAGCAGCCAAGGGGACAGGGGGTGGAGATCACCCCTCCACTTT. Protein sequence: CASSQGDRGWRSPLHF.

The V and J genes are TRBV27 and TRBJ2-7, with D possibly matching TRBD2 (6 bases). Germline V gene data show CDR1 as MNHEY and CDR2 as SMNVEV (reference sequence). This CDR3 spans 15 amino acids. V dropped 5 bases and J dropped 5 bases, with 19 bases sitting between them. CDR3 bases: TGTGCCAGCAGTCCCTCTTCGGGAGTCCCCAACGAGCAGTACTTC. It encodes CASSPSSGVPNEQYF.

CDR3 in amino acids: CASSTLTGADTQYF. The CDR3 DNA follows: TGTGCCAGCAGCACACTGACAGGGGCAGATACGCAGTATTTT. The chain couples TRBV5-4 to TRBJ2-3; the match to TRBD1 covers 8 bases. Germline-derived CDR1 and CDR2 are SGHNT and YYREEE (reference sequence). The CDR3 contains 14 residues. Trimming removed 4 bases from V and 4 bases from J; junction bases left unmatched: 5.

The rearrangement joins TRBV7-3 to TRBJ2-7, with D unclear. Germline V gene lookup returns CDR1 SGHTA and CDR2 FQGTGA. V dropped 3 bases and J dropped 6 bases, with 3 bases sitting between them. The CDR3 is 10 amino acids. Here the CDR3 reads CASSFGEQYF. For the CDR3, the DNA is TGTGCCAGCAGCTTCGGCGAGCAGTACTTC. Full variable domain (outside the CDR3, taken from reference TRBV7-3 and TRBJ2-7): GAGVSQTPSNKVTEKGKYVELRCDPISGHTALYWYRQSLGQGPEFLIYFQGTGAADDSGLPNDRFFAVRPEGSVSTLKIQRTERGDSAVYLCASSFGEQYFGPGTRLTVT.

The chain has TRBV6-6 and TRBJ1-5; D remains ambiguous. The CDR3 runs to 14 residues. V shed 0 bases and J shed 6 bases, with 9 bases lying between them. The germline V gene has CDR1 MNHNY and CDR2 SVGAGI (reference sequence). Here the CDR3 DNA reads TGTGCCAGCAGTTACTCTGTGGGAGGTCAGCCCCAGCATTTT. Its translation is CASSYSVGGQPQHF.

This clone was seen a single time. The V and J genes are TRBV7-2 and TRBJ2-2; 9 nucleotides agree with TRBD2. V trimming: 1 base; J trimming: 5 bases; junction bases outside the gene matches: 11. CDR3 size: 18 residues. From germline, CDR1 is SGHTA and CDR2 FQGNSA. Written as DNA, the CDR3 is TGTGCCAGCAGCTTAGACGGGGGGCTAGCGGGGAGGACCGGGGAGCTGTTTTTT. It translates to CASSLDGGLAGRTGELFF. The variable domain in full, with the rest retrieved from reference TRBV7-2 and TRBJ2-2, is GAGVSQSPSNKVTEKGKDVELRCDPISGHTALYWYRQSLGQGLEFLIYFQGNSAPDKSGLPSDRFSAERTGGSVSTLTIQRTQQEDSAVYLCASSLDGGLAGRTGELFFGEGSRLTVL.

This rearrangement joins TRBV7-9 to TRBJ2-7, with D uncertain. Deletions cut 5 bases from V and 0 bases from J, with 11 bases between. The CDR3 is made up of 14 amino acids. The V gene's germline CDR1 is SEHNR and CDR2 FQNEAQ (reference sequence). The CDR3 sequence: CASSPSLSSYEQYF. The CDR3 DNA is TGTGCCAGCAGCCCCTCACTGAGCTCCTACGAGCAGTACTTC.

The rearrangement links TRBV4-1 to TRBJ1-5; D is ambiguous. The V gene lost 4 bases and the J gene lost 4 bases, with 11 bases spanning the gap. This CDR3 comprises 14 residues. Germline lookup yields CDR1 MGHRA and CDR2 YSYEKL. The CDR3 is CASSLGRVNQPQHF. DNA for the CDR3: TGCGCCAGCAGCCTCGGGAGGGTAAATCAGCCCCAGCATTTT.

The J gene is TRBJ2-3, the V gene TRBV24-1, with TRBD1 matching over 9 bases. Trimming cost V 4 bases and J 5 bases; bases outside gene matches: 6. Germline lookup yields CDR1 KGHDR and CDR2 SFDVKD. The CDR3 runs to 15 residues. CDR3 region: CATSDSGTGKDTQYF. Written as DNA, the CDR3 is TGTGCCACCAGTGACTCCGGGACAGGGAAAGATACGCAGTATTTT.

CDR3 sequence reads: CASTDTSFGQGVSPLHF. The CDR3 DNA reads as TGTGCCAGCACTGACACGTCTTTTGGACAGGGTGTCTCACCCCTCCACTTT. The chain employs TRBV6-1 and TRBJ1-6; TRBD1 matches 8 bases. V was clipped by 7 bases and J by 10 bases; unmatched bases: 18. There are 17 residues in the CDR3. Germline V gene lookup returns CDR1 MNHNS and CDR2 SASEGT.